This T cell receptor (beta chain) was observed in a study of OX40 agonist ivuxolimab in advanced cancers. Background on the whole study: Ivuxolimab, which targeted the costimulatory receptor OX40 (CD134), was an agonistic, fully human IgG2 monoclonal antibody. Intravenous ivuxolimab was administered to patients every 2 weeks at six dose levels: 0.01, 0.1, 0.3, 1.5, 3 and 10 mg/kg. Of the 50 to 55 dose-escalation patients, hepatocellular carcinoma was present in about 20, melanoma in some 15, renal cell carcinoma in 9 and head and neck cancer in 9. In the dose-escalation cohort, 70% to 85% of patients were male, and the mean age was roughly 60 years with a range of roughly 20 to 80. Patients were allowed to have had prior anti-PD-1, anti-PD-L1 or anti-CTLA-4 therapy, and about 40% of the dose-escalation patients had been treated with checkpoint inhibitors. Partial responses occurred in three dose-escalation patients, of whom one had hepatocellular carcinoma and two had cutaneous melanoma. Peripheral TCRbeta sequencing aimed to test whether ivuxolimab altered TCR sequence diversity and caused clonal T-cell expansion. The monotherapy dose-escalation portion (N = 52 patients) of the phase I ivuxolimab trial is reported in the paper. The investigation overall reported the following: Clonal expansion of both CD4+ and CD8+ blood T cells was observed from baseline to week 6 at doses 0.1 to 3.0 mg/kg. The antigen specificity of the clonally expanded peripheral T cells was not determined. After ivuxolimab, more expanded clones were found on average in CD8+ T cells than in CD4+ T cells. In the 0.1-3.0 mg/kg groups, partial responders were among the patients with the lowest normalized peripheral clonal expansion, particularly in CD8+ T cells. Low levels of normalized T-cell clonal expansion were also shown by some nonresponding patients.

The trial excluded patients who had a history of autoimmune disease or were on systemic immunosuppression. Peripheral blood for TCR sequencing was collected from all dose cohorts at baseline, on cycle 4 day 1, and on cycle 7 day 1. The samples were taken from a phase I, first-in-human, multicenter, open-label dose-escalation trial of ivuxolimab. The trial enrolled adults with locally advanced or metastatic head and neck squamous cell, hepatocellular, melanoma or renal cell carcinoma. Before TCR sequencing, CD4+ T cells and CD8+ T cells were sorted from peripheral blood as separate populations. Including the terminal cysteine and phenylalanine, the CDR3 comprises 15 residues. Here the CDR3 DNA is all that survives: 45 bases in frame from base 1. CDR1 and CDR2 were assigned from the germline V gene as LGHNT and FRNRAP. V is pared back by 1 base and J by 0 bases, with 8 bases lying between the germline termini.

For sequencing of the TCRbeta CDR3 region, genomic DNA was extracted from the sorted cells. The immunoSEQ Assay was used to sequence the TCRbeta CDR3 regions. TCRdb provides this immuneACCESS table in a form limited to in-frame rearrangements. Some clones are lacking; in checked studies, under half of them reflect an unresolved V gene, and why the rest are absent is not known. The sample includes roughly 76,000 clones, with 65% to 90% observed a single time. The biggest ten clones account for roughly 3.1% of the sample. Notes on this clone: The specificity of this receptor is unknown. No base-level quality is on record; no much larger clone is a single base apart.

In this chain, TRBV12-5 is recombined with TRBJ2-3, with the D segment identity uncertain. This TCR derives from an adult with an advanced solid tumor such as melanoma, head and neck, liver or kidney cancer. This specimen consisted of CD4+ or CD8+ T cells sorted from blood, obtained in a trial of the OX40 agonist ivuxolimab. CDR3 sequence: CASGLGRSSTDTQYF. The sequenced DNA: TGTGCTAGTGGTTTGGGGCGGTCTAGCACAGATACGCAGTATTTT. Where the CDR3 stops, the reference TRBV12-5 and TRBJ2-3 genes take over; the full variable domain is DARVTQTPRHKVTEMGQEVTMRCQPILGHNTVFWYRQTMMQGLELLAYFRNRAPLDDSGMPKDRFSAEMPDATLATLKIQPSEPRDSAVYFCASGLGRSSTDTQYFGPGTRLTVL.